This TCR beta chain was retrieved from a study of blood T cell repertoires in COVID-19. Turning to the study itself: Sources were T cells, B-cell-depleted T cells, or PBMCs; the material itself was cDNA or gDNA.

Generated by immunoSEQ multiplex PCR, the TCRdb table keeps only in-frame clones and is missing some. The sample has a few hundred thousand clones; roughly 84% are singletons. V shed 4 bases and J shed 5 bases, with 11 bases lying between them. This CDR3 is built from 12 residues. From germline, CDR1 is GTSNPN and CDR2 SVGIG (reference sequence). This sequence was found in a woman aged 55-70 years with acute or convalescent COVID-19. The sequenced sample was peripheral blood. This chain connects TRBV30 to TRBJ1-2; D is uncertain. CDR3 in DNA: TGTGCCTGGATCAAGAGTCTATATGGCTACACCTTC. Its protein is CAWIKSLYGYTF.